This T cell receptor (beta chain) comes out of a study of cytotoxic CD8 clonotypes in ibrutinib-treated CLL. Clones were read by immunoSEQ multiplex PCR, and TCRdb kept only the in-frame ones, dropping some. In the table there are around 140,000 clones, roughly 85% of which are singletons. Germline loops: CDR1 SGHTA, CDR2 FQGNSA. The CDR3 covers 13 residues. The V segment lost 6 bases and the J segment 5 bases; nucleotides outside the gene matches: 5. In its sample, this clone was seen once. This rearrangement joins TRBV7-2 to TRBJ2-7, with 9 nucleotides matching TRBD1. The input for sequencing was PBMCs, taken after 24 months of ibrutinib treatment. The origin of this receptor is a human donor with chronic lymphocytic leukemia. As DNA, the CDR3 is TGTGCCAGCAGGCCGGGACAGGGACACGAGCAGTACTTC. The encoded protein is CASRPGQGHEQYF.